Listed here is a single TCR beta chain. Its target is not known. The donors gave bone marrow, and they were healthy. This specimen comes from a study of cytomegalovirus exposure and HLA in healthy donors. Study-level results: A missense variant in DCLRE1C was later tied to TCR beta V- and J-gene trimming. A few of the chains that were CMV-associated were confirmed in vitro to be specific for CMV antigens.

PCR used 60 Vbeta primers and 13 Jbeta primers. Assay: immunoSEQ multiplex PCR; the TCRdb copy retains only in-frame clones and omits some. The data show 150,000 or so clones, just under 75% seen once. This clonotype was sampled from a woman aged 18-29 years in good health and CMV-seronegative. The sequencing sample was made of PBMCs.

The CDR3 coding sequence is TGTGCCAGCAGAGACAGGCTGAACACTGAAGCTTTCTTT. Translated: CASRDRLNTEAFF. V is TRBV6-1 and J is TRBJ1-1, with D possibly being TRBD1 (6 bases). This CDR3 has 13 amino acids. Trimming took off 6 bases at V and 0 bases at J, with 8 bases between the two ends. The germline gives CDR1 MNHNS, CDR2 SASEGT.